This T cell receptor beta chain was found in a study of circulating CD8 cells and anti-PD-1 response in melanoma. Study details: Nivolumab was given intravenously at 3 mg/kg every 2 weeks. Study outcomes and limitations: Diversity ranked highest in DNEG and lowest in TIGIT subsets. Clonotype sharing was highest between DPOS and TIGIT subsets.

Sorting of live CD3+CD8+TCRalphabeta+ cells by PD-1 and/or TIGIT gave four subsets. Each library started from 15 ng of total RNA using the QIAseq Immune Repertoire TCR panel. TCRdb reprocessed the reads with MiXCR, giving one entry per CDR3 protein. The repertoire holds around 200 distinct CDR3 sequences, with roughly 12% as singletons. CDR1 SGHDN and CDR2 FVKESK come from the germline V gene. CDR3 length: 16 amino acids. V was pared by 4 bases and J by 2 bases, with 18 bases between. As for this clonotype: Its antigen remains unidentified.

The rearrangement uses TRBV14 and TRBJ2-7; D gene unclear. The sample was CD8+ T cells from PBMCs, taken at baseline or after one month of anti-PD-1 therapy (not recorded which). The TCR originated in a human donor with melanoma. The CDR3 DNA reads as TGTGCCAGCAGCCTGCTGGGTAAAAAAGTAGCCTACGAGCAGTACTTC. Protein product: CASSLLGKKVAYEQYF.